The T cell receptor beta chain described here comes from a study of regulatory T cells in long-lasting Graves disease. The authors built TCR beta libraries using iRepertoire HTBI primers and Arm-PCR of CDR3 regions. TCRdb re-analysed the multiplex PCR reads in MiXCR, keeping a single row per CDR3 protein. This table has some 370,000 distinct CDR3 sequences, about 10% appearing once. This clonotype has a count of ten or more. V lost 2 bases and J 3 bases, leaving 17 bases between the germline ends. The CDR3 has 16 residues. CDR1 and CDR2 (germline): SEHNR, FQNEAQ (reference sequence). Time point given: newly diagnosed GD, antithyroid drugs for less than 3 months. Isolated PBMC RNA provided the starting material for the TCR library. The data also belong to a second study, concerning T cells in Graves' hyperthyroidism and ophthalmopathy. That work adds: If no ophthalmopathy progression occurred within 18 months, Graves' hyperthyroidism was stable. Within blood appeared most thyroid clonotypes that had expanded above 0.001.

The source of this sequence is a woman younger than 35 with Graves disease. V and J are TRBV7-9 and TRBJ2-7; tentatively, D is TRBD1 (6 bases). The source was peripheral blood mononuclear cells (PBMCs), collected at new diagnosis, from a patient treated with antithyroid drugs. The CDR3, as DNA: TGTGCCAGCAGCTTAATTCCGGGTCAGGGGAACTACGAGCAGTACTTC. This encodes CASSLIPGQGNYEQYF. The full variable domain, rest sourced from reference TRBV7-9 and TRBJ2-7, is DTGVSQNPRHKITKRGQNVTFRCDPISEHNRLYWYRQTLGQGPEFLTYFQNEAQLEKSRLLSDRFSAERPKGSFSTLEIQRTEQGDSAMYLCASSLIPGQGNYEQYFGPGTRLTVT.